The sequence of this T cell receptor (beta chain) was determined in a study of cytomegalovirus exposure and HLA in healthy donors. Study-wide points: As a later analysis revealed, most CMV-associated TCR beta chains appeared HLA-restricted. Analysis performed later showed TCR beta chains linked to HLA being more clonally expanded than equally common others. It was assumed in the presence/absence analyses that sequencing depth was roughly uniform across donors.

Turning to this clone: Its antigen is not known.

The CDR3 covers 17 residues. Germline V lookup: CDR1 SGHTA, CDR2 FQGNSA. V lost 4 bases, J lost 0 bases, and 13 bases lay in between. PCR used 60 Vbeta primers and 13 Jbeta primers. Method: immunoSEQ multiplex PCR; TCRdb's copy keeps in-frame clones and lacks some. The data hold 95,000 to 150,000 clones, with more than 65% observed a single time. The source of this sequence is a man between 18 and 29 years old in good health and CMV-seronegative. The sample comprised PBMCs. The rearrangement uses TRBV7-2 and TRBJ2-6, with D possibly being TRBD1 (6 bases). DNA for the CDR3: TGTGCCAGCAGCTCGCCGGGACAATCCTCTGGGGCCAACGTCCTGACTTTC. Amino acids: CASSSPGQSSGANVLTF.